Listed below are T cell receptor beta chains from one sample, sequenced in a study of beta chain features in type 1 diabetes. The table came from immunoSEQ multiplex PCR; TCRdb's copy has only in-frame clones and leaves some out. The profile shows 150,000 to 200,000 clones, roughly 60% of them singletons. Sequencing was performed on naive CD4+ T cells from blood. Every receptor here comes from a young man with type 1 diabetes. CDR3s include the opening cysteine and the closing phenylalanine or tryptophan. D genes are given only for firm matches. A clone size is listed for some rows: how often the clone was seen (once, few, many), or a class if it is expanded.

clone_size j_call d_call v_call cdr3_aa cdr3_nt
few TRBJ1-2 NA TRBV5-6 CASTATQNYGYTF TGTGCCAGCACCGCGACGCAGAACTATGGCTACACCTTC
NA TRBJ2-1 TRBD2 TRBV9 CASSLAGGVTYNEQFF TGTGCCAGCAGCCTAGCGGGGGGTGTCACCTACAATGAGCAGTTCTTC
few TRBJ1-1 NA TRBV29-1 CSVRGQNTEAFF TGCAGCGTCCGAGGACAGAACACTGAAGCTTTCTTT
NA TRBJ1-4 NA TRBV14 CASSQGTGEKLFF TGTGCCAGCAGCCAAGGGACCGGGGAAAAACTGTTTTTT
once TRBJ2-1 NA TRBV14 CASSLIAGRGYGEQFF TGTGCCAGCAGCCTGATCGCGGGCAGGGGATACGGTGAGCAGTTCTTC
NA TRBJ2-7 NA TRBV7-2 CASSPRIGDYEQYF TGTGCCAGCAGCCCACGGATTGGGGACTACGAGCAGTACTTC
NA TRBJ1-6 TRBD1 TRBV10-3 CAVTGGGGDSPLHF TGTGCCGTTACAGGGGGCGGAGGGGATTCACCCCTCCACTTT
NA TRBJ1-1 NA TRBV10-3 CAIRDRWGTEAFF TGTGCCATCAGGGACCGCTGGGGGACTGAAGCTTTCTTT
NA TRBJ2-4 TRBD1 TRBV4-1 CASGQGEGKNIQYF TGCGCCAGCGGACAGGGGGAGGGCAAAAACATTCAGTACTTC
NA TRBJ2-7 NA TRBV4-3 CASSQGSPGNEQYF TGCGCCAGCAGCCAAGGGTCCCCAGGGAACGAGCAGTACTTC
NA TRBJ1-3 NA TRBV30 CAWSEAAYSGNTIYF TGTGCCTGGAGTGAGGCAGCTTACTCTGGAAACACCATATATTTT
once TRBJ2-5 TRBD1 TRBV9 CASNRDSGQETQYF TGTGCCAGCAATCGGGACAGCGGACAAGAGACCCAGTACTTC
NA TRBJ1-4 NA TRBV7-2 CASSLAPETGREKLFF TGTGCCAGCAGCTTAGCCCCCGAGACAGGTCGGGAAAAACTGTTTTTT
NA TRBJ2-3 TRBD2 TRBV7-2 CASERGGSTDTQYF TGTGCCAGCGAGCGGGGGGGCAGCACAGATACGCAGTATTTT
NA TRBJ1-1 NA TRBV7-9 CASSLRQTSYQAFF TGTGCCAGCAGCCTAAGACAGACTAGCTATCAAGCTTTCTTT
few TRBJ2-7 NA TRBV25-1 CASSVGTYEQYF TGTGCCAGCAGTGTAGGGACCTACGAGCAGTACTTC
NA TRBJ2-3 NA TRBV9 CASSVAPVGAGTDTQYF TGTGCCAGCAGCGTAGCCCCGGTCGGGGCAGGCACAGATACGCAGTATTTT
NA TRBJ2-7 NA TRBV6-6 CASSPVSYEQYF TGTGCCAGCTCGCCCGTCTCCTACGAGCAGTACTTC
NA TRBJ1-2 NA TRBV25-1 CASRTAGTFYGYTF TGTGCCAGCAGGACAGCCGGGACCTTCTATGGCTACACCTTC
NA TRBJ2-5 TRBD2 TRBV5-4 CASSLSVSGGAKTQYF TGTGCCAGCAGCTTGTCGGTTAGCGGGGGGGCGAAGACCCAGTACTTC
few TRBJ1-2 NA TRBV30 CAGDRDGYGYTF TGTGCCGGAGACCGGGACGGCTATGGCTACACCTTC
NA TRBJ1-2 NA TRBV20-1 CSAPLTKGYTF TGCAGTGCCCCTCTCACCAAAGGCTACACCTTC
NA TRBJ2-5 NA TRBV7-9 CASSPGTTQETQYF TGTGCCAGCAGCCCCGGGACAACTCAAGAGACCCAGTACTTC
NA TRBJ1-6 NA TRBV14 CASSQDVGFSASPLHF TGTGCCAGCAGCCAAGACGTTGGCTTTTCAGCTTCACCCCTCCACTTT
NA TRBJ2-5 TRBD2 TRBV9 CASSTRPAGEETQYF TGTGCCAGCAGCACCCGGCCGGCGGGAGAAGAGACCCAGTACTTC
NA TRBJ1-1 NA TRBV29-1 CSVAWGLKNTEAFF TGCAGCGTTGCCTGGGGGCTTAAGAACACTGAAGCTTTCTTT
NA TRBJ1-6 NA TRBV14 CASSQALPRRNSPLHF TGTGCCAGCAGCCAAGCTTTGCCCCGGAGGAATTCACCCCTCCACTTT
NA TRBJ2-3 NA TRBV29-1 CSVEAPNTDTQYF TGCAGCGTTGAAGCGCCCAACACAGATACGCAGTATTTT
NA TRBJ2-5 NA TRBV29-1 CSEQYQETQYF TGCAGCGAGCAGTACCAAGAGACCCAGTACTTC
NA TRBJ1-2 NA TRBV29-1 CSVEEGHGYGYTF TGCAGCGTTGAAGAGGGACACGGCTATGGCTACACCTTC
NA TRBJ1-1 NA TRBV25-1 CASSGIMYTEAFF TGTGCCAGCAGTGGAATAATGTACACTGAAGCTTTCTTT
NA TRBJ2-5 NA TRBV7-9 CASSLTSPRETQYF TGTGCCAGCAGCTTAACTAGCCCTAGAGAGACCCAGTACTTC
NA TRBJ1-2 TRBD1 TRBV6-5 CASSSDRNYGYTF TGTGCCAGCAGTTCGGACAGGAACTATGGCTACACCTTC
NA TRBJ2-4 NA TRBV23-1 CASSQLGGSKNIQYF TGCGCCAGCAGTCAACTAGGGGGTTCCAAAAACATTCAGTACTTC
NA TRBJ1-1 NA TRBV7-9 CASSGTLEDTEAFF TGTGCCAGCAGCGGAACCCTCGAGGACACTGAAGCTTTCTTT
NA TRBJ1-6 NA TRBV7-9 CASSEPGNFGNSPLHF TGTGCCAGCAGCGAGCCGGGGAATTTTGGCAATTCACCCCTCCACTTT